One sample yielded the 26 T cell receptor beta chains listed below, sequenced in a study of blood T cell repertoires in COVID-19 (TCRdb year 2020). Libraries were constructed by the immunoSEQ multiplex PCR assay. Held by TCRdb, this immuneACCESS table contains in-frame sequences only and omits some clones. Under half of the omission traces to an unresolved V gene where checked; the cause of the rest is unknown. The sample table shows 50,000 to 70,000 clones, and about 90% are seen once. The biggest ten clones account for approximately 4.3% of the sample. The sample consisted of peripheral blood. The receptors derive from a man between 60 and 75 years old with acute or convalescent COVID-19.

V gene TRBV7-9 combines with J gene TRBJ2-2; D gene uncertain. Germline assignment: CDR1 SEHNR and CDR2 FQNEAQ (reference sequence). Trimming took 6 bases from V and 3 from J, leaving 14 bases between them. This CDR3 is 15 amino acids long. Here the CDR3 reads CASRFLDLDTGELFF. In DNA, the CDR3 is TGTGCCAGCAGATTCCTAGATCTGGACACCGGGGAGCTGTTTTTT.

The rearrangement uses TRBV5-4 and TRBJ1-4; TRBD1 might be the D (6 bases). The CDR3 is made up of 17 amino acids. V lost 4 bases to trimming and J lost 8 bases, with 24 bases between them. Germline CDR1 SGHNT, CDR2 YYREEE (reference sequence). Here the CDR3 reads CASSQAGRGGIGEKLFF. DNA for the CDR3: TGTGCCAGCAGCCAGGCGGGGAGGGGGGGCATTGGAGAAAAACTGTTTTTT. The complete variable domain, with remaining parts taken from reference TRBV5-4 and TRBJ1-4, reads ETGVTQSPTHLIKTRGQQVTLRCSSQSGHNTVSWYQQALGQGPQFIFQYYREEENGRGNFPPRFSGLQFPNYSSELNVNALELDDSALYLCASSQAGRGGIGEKLFFGSGTQLSVL.

The rearrangement uses TRBV5-1 and TRBJ1-4, with a possible D match to TRBD1 (5 bases). This CDR3 region has 14 residues. Per germline, CDR1 SGHRS and CDR2 YFSETQ. Trimming removed 0 bases at V and 8 bases at J, with 11 bases between. This CDR3 reads CASSLGDKGEKLFF. The CDR3 nucleotides are TGCGCCAGCAGCTTGGGGGATAAGGGGGAAAAACTGTTTTTT.

Only one count was recorded for this clone. The chain recombines TRBV24-1 with TRBJ2-1; 10 nucleotides line up with TRBD2. The CDR3 has 15 amino acids. V was pared by 3 bases and J by 7 bases, with 5 bases of the junction left unmatched. In germline, CDR1 is KGHDR, CDR2 SFDVKD. The DNA for the CDR3 is TGTGCCACCAGTGATGCTAGCGGGAGTGAGAATGAGCAGTTCTTC. It is translated as CATSDASGSENEQFF.

This chain uses TRBV19 with TRBJ2-5; no clear D gene. The CDR3 has 14 residues. V lost 4 bases and J lost 3, with 12 bases in between. Per the germline V gene, CDR1 is LNHDA and CDR2 is SQIVND (reference sequence). This CDR3 reads CASSSTVIKETQYF. The DNA for the CDR3 is TGTGCCAGTAGTAGCACAGTGATTAAAGAGACCCAGTACTTC.

The chain couples TRBV7-3 to TRBJ1-2, with 8 positions matching TRBD1. The CDR3 has 15 amino acids. CDR1 and CDR2 (germline): SGHTA, FQGTGA. Germline trimming cut 3 bases from V and 4 bases from J; bases unmatched to any gene: 7. The CDR3, as DNA: TGTGCCAGCAGCTTGACCGGAACAGGGGGCTATGGCTACACCTTC. This translates into CASSLTGTGGYGYTF.

The rearrangement joins TRBV28 to TRBJ2-3; 7 bases match TRBD2. J gave up 2 bases and V 10 bases, and 6 bases lay outside the gene matches. CDR3 length: 13 residues. Germline CDR1 and CDR2: MDHEN and SYDVKM. DNA of the CDR3: TGTGCCACCGCTAGCGGAACCACAGATACGCAGTATTTT. Its translation is CATASGTTDTQYF.

The chain uses TRBV6-4 and TRBJ2-1; 10 nucleotides align to TRBD2. V dropped 6 bases and J dropped 5; count of bases not matched to a gene: 10. Per the germline V gene, CDR1 is MRHNA and CDR2 is SNTAGT. CDR3 length: 16 amino acids. The CDR3 DNA reads as TGTGCCAGCAGCCCCCTGGCTAGCGGGAGAAACAATGAGCAGTTCTTC. Residues: CASSPLASGRNNEQFF.

The rearrangement links TRBV18 to TRBJ2-1; D ambiguous. Germline CDR1 and CDR2: KGHSH and LQKENI. The CDR3 spans 13 residues. Trimming stripped 0 bases from V and 4 bases from J, with 4 bases between. The CDR3 spells CASSPPAYNEQFF. CDR3 bases: TGTGCCAGCTCACCACCGGCATACAATGAGCAGTTCTTC.

The V call is TRBV7-2, the J call TRBJ1-2, with 8 nucleotides matching TRBD1. The V gene's germline CDR1 is SGHTA and CDR2 FQGNSA. V was clipped by 3 bases and J by 9 bases; unmatched bases: 6. The CDR3 sequence is 13 residues long. CDR3 amino acids: CASSFDRGGRYTF. The CDR3 DNA reads TGTGCCAGCAGCTTTGACAGGGGTGGGCGCTACACCTTC.

The chain links TRBV2 to TRBJ1-1; no firm D call. This CDR3 is 11 amino acids long. The germline gives CDR1 SNHLY, CDR2 FYNNEI. V lost 8 bases to trimming and J lost 2 bases, with 6 bases between them. CDR3 in DNA: TGTGCCAGCGTGGGCAACACTGAAGCTTTCTTT. This codes for CASVGNTEAFF.

The CDR3 region is CASSHIAGEAIQYF. In DNA, the CDR3 is TGTGCCAGCAGCCACATAGCGGGAGAGGCCATTCAGTACTTC. The chain is built from TRBV4-2 and TRBJ2-4; TRBD2 agrees at 9 bases. The CDR3 has 14 amino acids. CDR1 and CDR2 (germline): LGHNA, YNFKEQ. The junction had 6 bases not matched to a gene; V was cut back by 3 bases and J by 9 bases.

This clone showed up just a few times. CDR3 region: CASSPGVAGASEQYF. The CDR3 DNA sequence: TGTGCCAGCTCCCCCGGGGTAGCGGGAGCGAGCGAGCAGTACTTC. This chain joins TRBV18 and TRBJ2-7, with TRBD2 identical over 9 bases. The germline gives CDR1 KGHSH, CDR2 LQKENI. CDR3 length equals 15 residues. With 6 bases clipped from V and 6 bases from J, the junction kept 12 bases outside the gene matches.

The rearrangement joins TRBV7-9 to TRBJ2-2, with a weak D call TRBD2 (5 bases). The germline CDR1 and CDR2 sequences are SEHNR and FQNEAQ (reference sequence). The CDR3 length is 13 residues. V was cut by 4 bases and J by 5 bases, with 8 bases left in between. In nucleotides, the CDR3 is TGTGCCAGCAGCTGGGAGTGGACCGGGGAGCTGTTTTTT. This codes for CASSWEWTGELFF.

The chain carries TRBV7-3 and TRBJ2-1; maybe TRBD2 (5 bases). This CDR3 has 16 amino acids. The germline V and J ends were trimmed by 5 bases and 10 bases, with 24 bases remaining between them. The germline CDR1 and CDR2 sequences are SGHTA and FQGTGA. The CDR3 region has the DNA TGTGCCAGCAGCCCAAGAGGTAGCGTGCCGCTGCGGGAGCAGTTCTTC. As protein: CASSPRGSVPLREQFF.

In this sample, this clone turned up once. The chain couples TRBV19 to TRBJ2-1, with TRBD2 identical over 13 bases. CDR1 and CDR2 from the germline V gene are LNHDA and SQIVND (reference sequence). Trimming cost V 3 bases and J 5 bases; bases outside gene matches: 4. The CDR3 is 16 amino acids. The CDR3 sequence is CASSILGLAGHNEQFF. DNA of the CDR3: TGTGCCAGTAGTATTCTGGGACTAGCGGGGCACAATGAGCAGTTCTTC. Using reference TRBV19 and TRBJ2-1 for the parts outside the CDR3, the full variable domain is DGGITQSPKYLFRKEGQNVTLSCEQNLNHDAMYWYRQDPGQGLRLIYYSQIVNDFQKGDIAEGYSVSREKKESFPLTVTSAQKNPTAFYLCASSILGLAGHNEQFFGPGTRLTVL.

The chain has TRBV7-9 and TRBJ2-1, with no clear D. The CDR3 contains 13 residues. The germline V gene encodes CDR1 SEHNR and CDR2 FQNEAQ (reference sequence). Trimming removed 3 bases at V and 10 bases at J, with 13 bases between. The CDR3 bases are TGTGCCAGCAGCTTTATAGAAGATAAGGAGCAGTTCTTC. This encodes CASSFIEDKEQFF.

This chain uses TRBV2 with TRBJ2-7; 8 positions agree with TRBD2. The V gene end was trimmed by 4 bases and the J gene end by 5 bases; junction bases not matched to a gene: 10. CDR1 is SNHLY, CDR2 FYNNEI, per germline. The CDR3 spans 15 residues. The CDR3 DNA reads as TGTGCCAGCAGTGTGGGAAGCGGGAGAGTCGACGAGCAGTACTTC. Amino acid sequence: CASSVGSGRVDEQYF.

The chain is built from TRBV9 and TRBJ1-2; TRBD1 agrees at 7 bases. The CDR3 contains 14 residues. Germline CDR1 reads SGDLS; CDR2 reads YYNGEE. The V segment lost 4 bases and the J segment 0 bases; nucleotides outside the gene matches: 3. CDR3 sequence: CASSTGTANYGYTF. CDR3 nucleotides: TGTGCCAGCAGCACCGGGACAGCTAACTATGGCTACACCTTC.

The CDR3 loop reads CASSEAWGQPSYGYTF. The CDR3 bases are TGTGCCAGCAGTGAAGCGTGGGGGCAGCCATCCTATGGCTACACCTTC. This chain joins TRBV6-1 and TRBJ1-2, with D perhaps TRBD1 (6 bases). There are 16 residues in the CDR3. The germline CDR1 and CDR2 sequences are MNHNS and SASEGT. Trimming left V 0 bases short and J 4 bases short, with 15 bases between.

This rearrangement joins TRBV2 to TRBJ2-5; 10 positions match TRBD1. This CDR3 is 18 amino acids long. J lost 5 bases, V lost 2 bases, and 14 bases had no gene match. Germline assignment: CDR1 SNHLY and CDR2 FYNNEI. Written as DNA, the CDR3 is TGTGCCAGCAGTGAAAGTGTGGGACAGGGGAAGGGGATGGAGACCCAGTACTTC. Its protein product is CASSESVGQGKGMETQYF.

This clone was found once. The genes are TRBV18 and TRBJ1-1, with D possibly being TRBD1 (5 bases). V lost 2 bases to trimming and J lost 6 bases, with 10 bases between them. The CDR3 spans 13 residues. The germline V gene has CDR1 KGHSH and CDR2 LQKENI. CDR3 region: CASSPGGGSEAFF. The CDR3 DNA is TGTGCCAGCTCACCAGGGGGGGGGTCTGAAGCTTTCTTT.

The chain employs TRBV27 and TRBJ2-5; TRBD2 matches 9 bases. Germline CDR1 MNHEY, CDR2 SMNVEV (reference sequence). The CDR3 loop spans 16 amino acids. The V segment lost 7 bases and the J segment 4 bases; nucleotides outside the gene matches: 13. The CDR3 DNA sequence: TGTGCCAGCAAGGCAAGCGGGAGGTCCATTTCAGAGACCCAGTACTTC. This sequence encodes CASKASGRSISETQYF.

The rearrangement links TRBV2 to TRBJ2-7; D is perhaps TRBD1 (6 bases). V lost 2 bases, J lost 2 bases, and 13 bases lay in between. Germline CDR1 is SNHLY and CDR2 is FYNNEI. CDR3 length: 15 amino acids. As DNA, the CDR3 is TGTGCCAGCAGTGAATCCGAACAGGGAGCCTACGAGCAGTACTTC. Protein sequence: CASSESEQGAYEQYF.

The gene calls are TRBV5-1 and TRBJ2-3; TRBD2 aligns across 8 bases. J was trimmed by 2 bases and V by 5 bases; bases with no gene match: 7. Germline CDR1 is SGHRS and CDR2 is YFSETQ. CDR3 length equals 15 residues. This chain's CDR3 is CASRVSGSYTDTQYF. The CDR3 coding sequence is TGCGCCAGCAGGGTAAGCGGGAGTTACACAGATACGCAGTATTTT.

The chain carries TRBV19 and TRBJ2-7; D is perhaps TRBD1 (5 bases). V was pared by 4 bases and J by 5 bases, with 12 bases between. The CDR3 contains 13 residues. CDR1 is LNHDA and CDR2 is SQIVND in the germline V gene (reference sequence). The CDR3 protein is CASSRRDSHEQYF. As DNA, the CDR3 is TGTGCCAGTAGTAGACGAGACAGCCACGAGCAGTACTTC.